Listed below are T cell receptor beta chains from one sample, sequenced in a study of T cell responses to AZD1222 COVID-19 vaccine. Libraries were prepared by immunoSEQ multiplex PCR; TCRdb keeps only in-frame clonotypes and omits some of them. Here the sample spans 120,000 to 150,000 clones, just over 90% being singletons. Sequencing was performed on peripheral blood, taken on day 0 of MenACWY control vaccination. These receptors were obtained from an adult in good health. Each CDR3 is given with its conserved first and last residue.

V: TRBV9
J: TRBJ1-6
CDR3: CASSVGSDREGALHF

V: TRBV6-5
J: TRBJ1-2
CDR3: CASRLWTSSKGYTF

V: TRBV5-1
J: TRBJ2-3
CDR3: CASSLGQGNTDTQYF

V: TRBV5-1
J: TRBJ2-1
CDR3: CASRKVAGNEQFF

V: TRBV5-5
J: TRBJ2-6
CDR3: CASTLGPPSPGANVLTF

V: TRBV28
J: TRBJ2-1
CDR3: CASRQTGAGGEQFF

V: TRBV27
J: TRBJ2-2
CDR3: CASSNPNTGELFF

V: TRBV27
J: TRBJ2-4
CDR3: CASSASGMLAKNIQYF

V: TRBV7-9
J: TRBJ1-2
CDR3: CASSLLMGGYGYTF

V: TRBV25-1
J: TRBJ2-2
CDR3: CASTIGSMGTGELFF

V: TRBV6-5
J: TRBJ1-2
CDR3: CASSYTTGTAGGYTF